This passage covers 5 T cell receptor beta chains from one sample sequenced in a study of molecular identifiers for immune sequencing clone quantification. TCRdb fed the PCR reads into MiXCR, producing one record per CDR3 protein. This sample carries 600,000 to 650,000 distinct CDR3 sequences, around 20% of them seen once, and the ten largest clones take approximately 0.9%. The specimen sequenced was naive CD8+ T cells from blood, with Jurkat cell RNA spiked in. Indicated subset: FACS-sorted CD8+CD4-CCR7+CD45RA+ naive T cells. All receptors come from a human donor in good health. Some libraries in this study had Jurkat cell RNA spiked in.

Only one count was recorded for this clonotype. This sequence may be a read error, since a much larger clone differs from it by one base. The genes are TRBV5-1 and TRBJ2-7; D possibly corresponds to TRBD1 (5 bases). V was shortened by 4 bases and J by 2 bases, with 16 bases between the two germline ends. Per germline, CDR1 SGHRS and CDR2 YFSETQ. The CDR3 has 15 residues. CDR3: CASSPDVGLTYEQYF. CDR3 nucleotides: TGCGCCAGCAGCCCTGACGTGGGGCTGACCTACGAGCAGTACTTC.

This clonotype showed up many times. V and J are TRBV28 and TRBJ2-1, with 10 positions matching TRBD2. The germline V gene has CDR1 MDHEN and CDR2 SYDVKM. The CDR3 spans 14 residues. V was clipped by 5 bases and J by 9 bases; unmatched bases: 7. The CDR3 is CASSPTSGMVEQFF. Written as DNA, the CDR3 is TGTGCCAGCAGTCCCACTAGCGGGATGGTTGAGCAGTTCTTC.

Concerning this clonotype: Given a much more abundant clone one base away, this may be a read error. Lacking the conserved final phenylalanine or tryptophan, this CDR3 likely reflects a read error. It is unclear where the CDR3 begins or ends on the DNA, so no DNA is shown, and the CDR3 is as TCRdb lists it. The gene calls are TRBV6-6 and TRBJ2-5; the table's TRBD1 call for D was not verified on the DNA. The CDR3 totals 11 residues, both ends included. The germline CDR1 and CDR2 sequences are MNHNY and SVGAGI (reference sequence). The CDR3 here is CASSHGTGKYL.

This clonotype was seen ten or more times. The rearrangement joins TRBV7-9 to TRBJ2-3, with D perhaps TRBD2 (6 bases). V dropped 0 bases and J dropped 0 bases, with 10 bases sitting between them. Germline V gene lookup returns CDR1 SEHNR and CDR2 FQNEAQ (reference sequence). This CDR3 is built from 16 residues. The CDR3 DNA follows: TGTGCCAGCAGCTTAGCGCCGGCGGGGAGCACAGATACGCAGTATTTT. Translation gives CASSLAPAGSTDTQYF.

Many counts were recorded for this clonotype. The V and J genes are TRBV4-3 and TRBJ1-2; D perhaps matches TRBD1 (5 bases). V lost 0 bases and J lost 5, with 16 bases in between. From germline, CDR1 is LGHNA and CDR2 YSLEER. The CDR3 contains 16 residues. This CDR3 is CASSQDITGGGYGYTF. The CDR3 DNA sequence: TGCGCCAGCAGCCAAGATATAACGGGGGGAGGATATGGCTACACCTTC.